Listed here are 24 T cell receptor beta chains from one sample, sequenced in a study of cytomegalovirus exposure and HLA in healthy donors. The PCR had 60 Vbeta and 13 Jbeta primers. Assay used: immunoSEQ multiplex PCR; TCRdb lists only in-frame clones, some missing. This table has about 69,000 clones, approximately 72% appearing once. The sample consisted of PBMCs. The receptor set was obtained from a young woman in good health and CMV-seronegative.

The gene calls are TRBV9 and TRBJ1-1; a weak D match, TRBD1 (6 bases). This CDR3 region has 13 residues. The germline gives CDR1 SGDLS, CDR2 YYNGEE. V was pared by 0 bases and J by 7 bases, with 10 bases between. The CDR3 DNA reads as TGTGCCAGCAGCGTAGAGGGACACGGTGAAGCTTTCTTT. Translated, it gives CASSVEGHGEAFF.

The chain uses TRBV4-3 and TRBJ1-1; tentative D call: TRBD1 (5 bases). V dropped 0 bases and J dropped 7 bases, with 9 bases sitting between them. The CDR3 runs to 13 residues. Germline loops: CDR1 LGHNA, CDR2 YSLEER. As DNA, the CDR3 is TGCGCCAGCAGCCAAGATAGGCAGGGTGAAGCTTTCTTT. This sequence encodes CASSQDRQGEAFF.

The gene calls are TRBV6-1 and TRBJ1-1; D call uncertain. CDR1 is MNHNS, CDR2 SASEGT, per germline. V lost 4 bases, J lost 0 bases, and 12 bases lay in between. The length of the CDR3 is 15 residues. The CDR3 DNA reads TGTGCCAGCAGTGGATTGACAAGGATGAACACTGAAGCTTTCTTT. Amino acid sequence: CASSGLTRMNTEAFF.

This clone was seen a few times. The CDR3 DNA reads TGTGCCAGCAGCCGGGACAGGGTCAATCAGCCCCAGCATTTT. It yields the protein CASSRDRVNQPQHF. V and J are TRBV4-2 and TRBJ1-5; 9 nucleotides align to TRBD1. With 4 bases clipped from V and 3 bases from J, the junction kept 1 base outside the gene matches. This CDR3 region has 14 residues. Germline lookup yields CDR1 LGHNA and CDR2 YNFKEQ.

This chain connects TRBV6-5 to TRBJ2-5; D perhaps matches TRBD2 (7 bases). The CDR3 contains 16 residues. The V gene's germline CDR1 is MNHEY and CDR2 SVGAGI. The ends were cut back, 0 bases at V and 4 bases at J, with 15 bases in the middle. CDR3 region: CASSYSRGGSGETQYF. The CDR3 DNA sequence: TGTGCCAGCAGTTACTCGAGGGGGGGTTCTGGAGAGACCCAGTACTTC.

The V call is TRBV5-5, the J call TRBJ1-1, with TRBD1 as a possible D gene (5 bases). This CDR3 contains 16 residues. Trimming removed 0 bases from V and 1 base from J, with 13 bases in between. Germline CDR1 reads SGHKS; CDR2 reads YYEKEE (reference sequence). CDR3 protein: CASSLAAGQKNTEAFF. The CDR3 DNA reads as TGTGCCAGCAGCTTGGCCGCGGGGCAGAAGAACACTGAAGCTTTCTTT.

V and J are TRBV4-2 and TRBJ2-7; 13 nucleotides line up with TRBD2. The CDR3 runs 17 residues. The V gene's germline CDR1 is LGHNA and CDR2 YNFKEQ. J was trimmed by 0 bases and V by 4 bases; bases with no gene match: 6. The CDR3: CASSRGTSGVNSYEQYF. CDR3 DNA: TGTGCCAGCAGCCGCGGGACTAGCGGGGTGAACTCCTACGAGCAGTACTTC.

The chain has TRBV5-1 and TRBJ2-7, with 9 bases identical to TRBD2. Trimming at V came to 2 bases and at J to 4 bases, leaving 4 bases not matched to a gene. The CDR3 is 14 residues long. Germline assignment: CDR1 SGHRS and CDR2 YFSETQ. CDR3 coding DNA: TGCGCCAGCAGCTTTTCAGCGGGGGGTTACGAGCAGTACTTC. Amino acid sequence: CASSFSAGGYEQYF.

The V and J genes are TRBV5-1 and TRBJ1-1; maybe TRBD1 (5 bases). The germline V gene has CDR1 SGHRS and CDR2 YFSETQ. V lost 0 bases and J 3 bases, leaving 12 bases between the germline ends. There are 15 residues in the CDR3. Here the CDR3 reads CASSLVAGMDTEAFF. The CDR3 nucleotides read TGCGCCAGCAGCTTGGTGGCAGGGATGGACACTGAAGCTTTCTTT.

V usage is TRBV4-1 and J usage is TRBJ1-1, with D perhaps matching TRBD1 (5 bases). Trimming stripped 0 bases from V and 7 bases from J, with 18 bases between. CDR1 is MGHRA and CDR2 is YSYEKL in the germline V gene. This CDR3 spans 16 amino acids. The CDR3 region has the DNA TGCGCCAGCAGCCAAGATCAACGGGGGAACATTGTTGAAGCTTTCTTT. Translating it yields CASSQDQRGNIVEAFF.

The chain uses TRBV7-2 and TRBJ2-5; the match to TRBD2 covers 12 bases. V lost 5 bases to trimming and J lost 5 bases; unmatched junction nucleotides: 12. The CDR3 covers 17 residues. Germline CDR1 SGHTA, CDR2 FQGNSA. The CDR3 here is CASSLRLAGEMGETQYF. The CDR3 bases are TGTGCCAGCAGCCTCCGACTAGCGGGGGAGATGGGGGAGACCCAGTACTTC.

The chain uses TRBV28 and TRBJ1-1, with 7 bases that match TRBD1. Germline CDR1 is MDHEN and CDR2 is SYDVKM. J lost 5 bases, V lost 5 bases, and 5 bases had no gene match. The CDR3 covers 13 residues. The CDR3: CASSQGDETEAFF. The CDR3 nucleotides are TGTGCCAGCAGTCAGGGGGATGAAACTGAAGCTTTCTTT.

This clone was observed a handful of times. The chain employs TRBV5-1 and TRBJ2-4; D gene ambiguous. Trimming cost V 4 bases and J 7 bases, with 9 bases left between them. The CDR3 contains 12 residues. Germline V gene data show CDR1 as SGHRS and CDR2 as YFSETQ. CDR3 coding DNA: TGCGCCAGCAGCCCCCAAATGAACATTCAGTACTTC. Protein: CASSPQMNIQYF.

The chain recombines TRBV7-2 with TRBJ2-7, with D possibly matching TRBD2 (5 bases). This CDR3 region has 16 residues. The V and J ends lost 5 bases and 0 bases respectively, with 17 bases between them. Per the germline V gene, CDR1 is SGHTA and CDR2 is FQGNSA. The CDR3, as DNA: TGTGCCAGCAGCAGAGGACTGCCCCTACGCTCCTACGAGCAGTACTTC. Protein product: CASSRGLPLRSYEQYF. Filled out from reference TRBV7-2 and TRBJ2-7, the complete variable domain reads GAGVSQSPSNKVTEKGKDVELRCDPISGHTALYWYRQSLGQGLEFLIYFQGNSAPDKSGLPSDRFSAERTGGSVSTLTIQRTQQEDSAVYLCASSRGLPLRSYEQYFGPGTRLTVT.

This rearrangement joins TRBV5-1 to TRBJ1-6; D unresolved. The CDR3 runs 15 residues. Germline values: CDR1 SGHRS, CDR2 YFSETQ. Trimming stripped 5 bases from V and 10 bases from J, with 19 bases between. CDR3 coding DNA: TGCGCCAGCAGACCTGAGACCGCGCGGGGATCACCCCTCCACTTT. Encoded protein: CASRPETARGSPLHF.

This clone was seen once. The chain carries TRBV6-4 and TRBJ2-3; unclear D gene. The CDR3 is 13 residues long. CDR1 and CDR2 from the germline V gene are MRHNA and SNTAGT. V was shortened by 4 bases and J by 1 base, with 6 bases between the two germline ends. CDR3 DNA: TGTGCCAGCAGTGTTTCAGGCACAGATACGCAGTATTTT. This codes for CASSVSGTDTQYF.

This clone was observed a handful of times. The chain links TRBV28 to TRBJ1-1; D possibly corresponds to TRBD1 (5 bases). Germline CDR1 and CDR2: MDHEN and SYDVKM. Trimming removed 7 bases from V and 3 bases from J, with 12 bases in between. The CDR3 covers 13 residues. The CDR3 region is CASKAGFHTEAFF. The CDR3 DNA follows: TGTGCCAGCAAAGCAGGGTTTCACACTGAAGCTTTCTTT.

The rearrangement links TRBV2 to TRBJ1-4; no clear D gene. Germline V gene data show CDR1 as SNHLY and CDR2 as FYNNEI. The CDR3 spans 16 residues. V was shortened by 2 bases and J by 4 bases, with 14 bases between the two germline ends. The CDR3 coding sequence is TGTGCCAGCAGTGAAACGATGTGGGCCCTTAATGAAAAACTGTTTTTT. This encodes CASSETMWALNEKLFF.

The chain has TRBV28 and TRBJ1-1, with D unclear. V gave up 3 bases and J gave up 4 bases, with 12 bases separating them. From germline, CDR1 is MDHEN and CDR2 SYDVKM. This CDR3 spans 14 amino acids. The CDR3 reads CASSFWLLRTEAFF. The CDR3 nucleotides read TGTGCCAGCAGTTTTTGGCTCCTCCGCACTGAAGCTTTCTTT.

The rearrangement links TRBV9 to TRBJ2-3; 7 positions agree with TRBD2. The CDR3 is 18 residues long. Germline V gene sequence: CDR1 SGDLS, CDR2 YYNGEE. J gave up 2 bases and V 4 bases, and 16 bases lay outside the gene matches. Here the CDR3 reads CASSSQTAGTTNTDTQYF. CDR3 DNA sequence: TGTGCCAGCAGCTCTCAGACAGCCGGGACTACCAACACAGATACGCAGTATTTT.

In its sample, this clone was seen many times. V is TRBV19 and J is TRBJ1-2, with D maybe TRBD1 (6 bases). V shed 5 bases and J shed 4 bases, with 14 bases lying between them. This CDR3 is built from 14 residues. Germline V gives CDR1 LNHDA, CDR2 SQIVND (reference sequence). The CDR3 protein is CASSFSGTLYGYTF. Here the CDR3 DNA reads TGTGCCAGTAGTTTTTCCGGGACACTCTATGGCTACACCTTC.

In this sample, this clone turned up a few times. A much larger clone differs from this one at a single base, so this may be a read error. The chain couples TRBV15 to TRBJ1-2; D remains ambiguous. Germline V gene lookup returns CDR1 LNHNV and CDR2 YYDKDF (reference sequence). This CDR3 region has 16 residues. The CDR3 DNA follows: TGTGCCTCCAGCAGAGATCGAGGGAGTAGGTACTATGGCTACACCTTC. It codes for CASSRDRGSRYYGYTF.

The chain employs TRBV9 and TRBJ1-3, with 8 bases fitting TRBD1. Germline CDR1 SGDLS, CDR2 YYNGEE. The V gene end was trimmed by 1 base and the J gene end by 1 base; junction bases not matched to a gene: 1. There are 15 residues in the CDR3. CDR3 amino acids: CASSVQGASGNTIYF. The CDR3 bases are TGTGCCAGCAGCGTACAGGGGGCTTCTGGAAACACCATATATTTT. Together with reference TRBV9 and TRBJ1-3, the CDR3 gives the full variable domain: DSGVTQTPKHLITATGQRVTLRCSPRSGDLSVYWYQQSLDQGLQFLIQYYNGEERAKGNILERFSAQQFPDLHSELNLSSLELGDSALYFCASSVQGASGNTIYFGEGSWLTVV.

V and J are TRBV15 and TRBJ1-5; D not certain. The V gene's germline CDR1 is LNHNV and CDR2 YYDKDF (reference sequence). The CDR3 runs 15 residues. The ends were cut back, 0 bases at V and 7 bases at J, with 13 bases in the middle. CDR3 region: CATSRDWGGWQPQHF. The CDR3 nucleotides read TGTGCCACCAGCAGAGATTGGGGAGGATGGCAGCCCCAGCATTTT.